This is a list of T cell receptor beta chains from one sample in a study of cytomegalovirus exposure and HLA in healthy donors. TCRdb's table, derived via immunoSEQ multiplex PCR, lists solely in-frame clones and lacks some. Of 100,000 to 150,000 clones detected, just under 80% appear once; the ten largest clones hold roughly 1.5%. Sequencing was done on a sample of PBMCs. These receptors were taken from a woman between 18 and 29 years old in good health and CMV-seronegative. CDR3s include the opening cysteine and the closing phenylalanine or tryptophan. Fields, in order: V gene, J gene, clone size, D gene, CDR3 DNA, CDR3 protein. A D gene is named only where the DNA matches it firmly. Clone size appears in some rows only: once, few, many, or a class for an expanded clone.

TRBV30	TRBJ1-1	once	-	TGTGCCTGGAATAGGAGGTCAGGGGACACTGAAGCTTTCTTT	CAWNRRSGDTEAFF
TRBV2	TRBJ1-1	-	TRBD1	TGTGCCAGCAGACCCGACAGGGGTGGAACTGAAGCTTTCTTT	CASRPDRGGTEAFF
TRBV10-1	TRBJ1-4	-	-	TGCGCCAGCCCGGTCAGGGGACCGCGTTGTAGATACCTAAACCTAACTAATGAAAAACTGTTTTTT	CASPVRGPRCRYLNLTNEKLFF
TRBV7-6	TRBJ2-7	-	-	TGTGCCAGCAGCTTACTATCCGCCCCCGAGCAGTACTTC	CASSLLSAPEQYF
TRBV4-1	TRBJ1-2	once	TRBD1	TGCGCCAGCTCGCCAGGGGGGATAGCTAACTATGGCTACACCTTC	CASSPGGIANYGYTF
TRBV6-6	TRBJ2-7	-	-	TGTGCCAGCAGTGACCAGGGGAGCGAGCAGTACTTC	CASSDQGSEQYF
TRBV27	TRBJ2-7	-	TRBD2	TGTGCCAGCGCCCGGGCTAGCGGGAGCTTTGTGGACGAGCAGTACTTC	CASARASGSFVDEQYF
TRBV7-2	TRBJ2-3	-	TRBD2	TGTGCCAGCCTCCCTAGCGGGGCAGTGCAGTATTTT	CASLPSGAVQYF
TRBV5-1	TRBJ2-1	once	-	TGCGCCAGCAGCCTATCTAGCGATAATGAGCAGTTCTTC	CASSLSSDNEQFF
TRBV19	TRBJ1-1	once	-	TGTGCCAGTAGTATGGACAGTCGGGGCACTGAAGCTTTCTTT	CASSMDSRGTEAFF
TRBV6-1	TRBJ1-1	-	TRBD1	TGTGCCAGCAGGGACAGGCTAGGGACTGAAGCTTTCTTT	CASRDRLGTEAFF
TRBV7-8	TRBJ2-1	-	TRBD2	TGTGCCAGCAGCCGTACAGGCGCGGGGAGGGACGAGCAGTTCTTC	CASSRTGAGRDEQFF
TRBV7-8	TRBJ2-3	-	-	TGTGCCAGCAGCTTAGCGGGAGTTCTAGATACGCAGTATTTT	CASSLAGVLDTQYF
TRBV10-2	TRBJ2-2	few	TRBD2	TGCGCCAGCAGTCTCAAAGAGGGGGGACTAGCGGGAGGCCCGAACACCGGGGAGCTGTTTTTT	CASSLKEGGLAGGPNTGELFF
TRBV7-6	TRBJ1-2	-	TRBD1	TGTGCCAGCAGCTTAGATATTCGCGACAGGGGAGGAGGCTACACCTTC	CASSLDIRDRGGGYTF
TRBV30	TRBJ2-5	-	TRBD2	TGTGCCTGGAGTCTTACTAGCGCAGAGACCCAGTACTTC	CAWSLTSAETQYF
TRBV29-1	TRBJ2-1	-	-	TGCAGCGTTGTCTCTAGTGAGCAGTTCTTC	CSVVSSEQFF
TRBV5-4	TRBJ2-2	-	TRBD2	TGTGCCAGCAGCACCAAGCGGGAGGGGAACACCGGGGAGCTGTTTTTT	CASSTKREGNTGELFF
TRBV29-1	TRBJ2-1	few	-	TGCAGCGTAATCGGACTACCCAGGACCTACAATGAGCAGTTCTTC	CSVIGLPRTYNEQFF
TRBV18	TRBJ2-2	few	TRBD2	TGTGCCAGCTCGACAGTAGCGGGCACGAACACCGGGGAGCTGTTTTTT	CASSTVAGTNTGELFF
TRBV10-3	TRBJ2-2	-	-	TGTGCCACCCGAATTCCCGGGGATAACACCGGGGAGCTGTTTTTT	CATRIPGDNTGELFF
TRBV6-1	TRBJ1-5	-	-	TGTGCCAGCAGTGGATGGACAGGCAATCAGCCCCAGCATTTT	CASSGWTGNQPQHF
TRBV6-5	TRBJ2-7	few	-	TGTGCCAGCAGCCCTGTATCGGGCTCCTACGAGCAGTACTTC	CASSPVSGSYEQYF
TRBV6-5	TRBJ2-6	-	-	TGTGCCAGCAGTTACTCACAGGGAGTGGGGGCCAACGTCCTGACTTTC	CASSYSQGVGANVLTF
TRBV7-9	TRBJ1-2	-	-	TGTGCCAGCAGTACCCAGGGCCACGGCTTTGGCTACACCTTC	CASSTQGHGFGYTF
TRBV6-4	TRBJ2-5	-	-	TGTGCCAGCAGTGAGGGGAGGAGGGAAGAGACCCAGTACTTC	CASSEGRREETQYF
TRBV7-9	TRBJ2-3	few	-	TGTGCCAGCAGCCCGTTCACAGATACGCAGTATTTT	CASSPFTDTQYF
TRBV10-2	TRBJ1-1	-	-	TGCGCCAGCATCGACCGGGACTCTGAAGCTTTCTTT	CASIDRDSEAFF
TRBV5-1	TRBJ2-7	few	TRBD1	TGCGCCAGCAGCCTGACAGGGCCCTACGAGCAGTACTTC	CASSLTGPYEQYF
TRBV30	TRBJ2-4	few	-	TGTGCCTGGGGAAGAGAGGTTCAGTACTTC	CAWGREVQYF